The next 19 T cell receptor beta chains were all read from a single sample in a study of blood T cell repertoires in COVID-19. The method was immunoSEQ multiplex PCR; TCRdb's version includes in-frame clones alone and lacks a portion of them. Of about 230,000 clones listed, about 90% were seen once; the top ten hold roughly 2.5%. Sequencing was performed on peripheral blood. These receptors came from a woman aged 55 to 70 with acute or convalescent COVID-19.

The rearrangement uses TRBV9 and TRBJ1-1; D uncertain. The V gene lost 0 bases and the J gene lost 4 bases, with 10 bases spanning the gap. The CDR3 consists of 14 residues. Germline CDR1 and CDR2: SGDLS and YYNGEE. The CDR3 is CASSVEVRVTEAFF. CDR3 DNA: TGTGCCAGCAGCGTAGAAGTAAGAGTCACTGAAGCTTTCTTT. The variable domain in full, completed from reference TRBV9 and TRBJ1-1, reads DSGVTQTPKHLITATGQRVTLRCSPRSGDLSVYWYQQSLDQGLQFLIQYYNGEERAKGNILERFSAQQFPDLHSELNLSSLELGDSALYFCASSVEVRVTEAFFGQGTRLTVV.

The chain combines TRBV18 with TRBJ1-1; 7 positions agree with TRBD1. Germline V gene sequence: CDR1 KGHSH, CDR2 LQKENI. Trimming removed 3 bases from V and 4 bases from J; junction bases left unmatched: 11. The CDR3 length is 16 residues. The CDR3 DNA follows: TGTGCCAGCTCACCCTCCGGACAGGCTCTGCGCACTGAAGCTTTCTTT. Amino acids: CASSPSGQALRTEAFF.

This chain links TRBV25-1 with TRBJ1-1, with a weak D call TRBD1 (6 bases). The CDR3 totals 14 residues. Germline V gene lookup returns CDR1 MGHDK and CDR2 SYGVNS. The V and J ends lost 6 bases and 4 bases respectively, with 15 bases between them. The CDR3 is CASRSTGRGTEAFF. The CDR3 region has the DNA TGTGCCAGCAGAAGCACAGGGAGGGGCACTGAAGCTTTCTTT.

Of note for this clone: Compared with germline, one end of the junction differs, possibly owing to a read error. The chain couples TRBV6-1 to TRBJ2-7; the D gene is possibly TRBD1 (6 bases). This CDR3 comprises 15 residues. CDR1 MNHNS and CDR2 SASEGT come from the germline V gene. CDR3 amino acids: CASREVRGTNYEQYF. The CDR3 region has the DNA TGTGCCAGCAGGGAAGTCAGAGGGACAAACTACGAGCAGTACTTC.

J is TRBJ2-5 and V is TRBV7-6, with D possibly being TRBD2 (5 bases). This CDR3 spans 13 amino acids. CDR1 is SGHVS and CDR2 is FNYEAQ in the germline V gene. V gave up 2 bases and J gave up 5 bases, with 9 bases separating them. CDR3 sequence: CASSLQQRETQYF. The CDR3 DNA sequence: TGTGCCAGCAGCTTACAGCAGCGGGAGACCCAGTACTTC.

The genes are TRBV6-5 and TRBJ1-1; D is unresolved. CDR1 and CDR2 (germline): MNHEY, SVGAGI. The CDR3 extends over 12 amino acids. Trimming removed 5 bases from V and 1 base from J, with 5 bases in between. In DNA form, the CDR3 reads TGTGCCAGCAGTAAGAGGAACACTGAAGCTTTCTTT. Translated: CASSKRNTEAFF.

In this sample, this clone turned up once. The chain couples TRBV5-6 to TRBJ2-2; TRBD2 matches at 14 bases. The length of the CDR3 is 19 residues. V shed 6 bases, J shed 1 base, and the junction held 11 bases outside the gene matches. Germline loops: CDR1 SGHDT, CDR2 YYEEEE. The CDR3 sequence: CASTNPGTSGSWNTGELFF. The CDR3 DNA follows: TGTGCCAGCACCAATCCCGGGACTAGCGGGAGTTGGAACACCGGGGAGCTGTTTTTT.

The chain joins TRBV10-3 to TRBJ1-3; perhaps TRBD1 as D (5 bases). With 7 bases removed from V and 6 bases from J, the gap between germline ends came to 13 bases. The CDR3 is made up of 13 amino acids. CDR1 is ENHRY and CDR2 is SYGVKD in the germline V gene. The chain's CDR3 is CAIKGQGVNTIYF. DNA for the CDR3: TGTGCCATCAAGGGGCAGGGCGTAAACACCATATATTTT.

The chain combines TRBV4-2 with TRBJ2-7, with 8 bases aligning to TRBD2. This CDR3 spans 17 amino acids. The V gene's germline CDR1 is LGHNA and CDR2 YNFKEQ. Trimming cost V 2 bases and J 3 bases; bases outside gene matches: 12. CDR3 sequence: CASSQWSVGGAYYEQYF. The DNA of the CDR3 is TGTGCCAGCAGCCAATGGTCTGTCGGGGGGGCCTACTACGAGCAGTACTTC.

This chain links TRBV18 with TRBJ2-2; D unresolved. Germline CDR1 reads KGHSH; CDR2 reads LQKENI. The CDR3 contains 13 residues. Trimming left V 3 bases short and J 6 bases short, with 8 bases between. CDR3 residues: CASSPQKPGELFF. CDR3 coding DNA: TGTGCCAGCTCACCCCAAAAGCCCGGGGAGCTGTTTTTT.

This clone was detected a few times. V and J are TRBV9 and TRBJ2-7; 8 bases fit TRBD1. In germline, CDR1 is SGDLS, CDR2 YYNGEE. The length of the CDR3 is 16 residues. J gave up 0 bases and V 0 bases, and 5 bases lay outside the gene matches. The DNA of the CDR3 is TGTGCCAGCAGCGTAGTGGGACAGGAGAGCTCCTACGAGCAGTACTTC. Its protein is CASSVVGQESSYEQYF.

The chain couples TRBV5-1 to TRBJ2-3, with TRBD2 matching 11 bases. Germline CDR1 reads SGHRS; CDR2 reads YFSETQ. The CDR3 covers 17 residues. V lost 3 bases to trimming and J lost 6 bases; unmatched junction nucleotides: 12. This CDR3 is CASSWGPTSGGPDTQYF. CDR3 DNA: TGCGCCAGCAGCTGGGGGCCCACTAGCGGGGGCCCCGATACGCAGTATTTT.

The chain uses TRBV11-3 and TRBJ2-7; no firm D call. The V end lost 0 bases, the J end lost 5 bases, and 17 bases lay between the germline ends. CDR1 and CDR2 from the germline V gene are SGHNT and YENEEA. This CDR3 is built from 16 residues. The CDR3 region has the DNA TGTGCCAGCAGCTTAGATGAAAGAACAGTCTTCGACGAGCAGTACTTC. Encoded protein: CASSLDERTVFDEQYF.

The chain couples TRBV18 to TRBJ1-3; D gene ambiguous. The V gene lost 0 bases and the J gene lost 0 bases, with 9 bases spanning the gap. CDR1 is KGHSH, CDR2 LQKENI, per germline. The CDR3 loop spans 16 amino acids. CDR3 nucleotides: TGTGCCAGCTCACCACCGCAGGCCATCTCTGGAAACACCATATATTTT. Its protein is CASSPPQAISGNTIYF.

The gene calls are TRBV11-2 and TRBJ2-7, with D tentatively TRBD2 (6 bases). Germline CDR1 SGHAT, CDR2 FQNNGV. Trimming removed 5 bases from V and 4 bases from J, with 24 bases in between. The CDR3 runs to 17 residues. Written as DNA, the CDR3 is TGTGCCAGCAGCCCCATCAAGGTCCGGGAGAGGGTTTACGAGCAGTACTTC. This codes for CASSPIKVRERVYEQYF.

This clone appeared a single time. V usage is TRBV24-1 and J usage is TRBJ2-7; weak D call: TRBD1 (5 bases). Deletions cut 8 bases from V and 5 bases from J, with 21 bases between. This CDR3 contains 15 residues. Germline assignment: CDR1 KGHDR and CDR2 SFDVKD. The CDR3: CATTARRTIGDEQYF. CDR3 in DNA: TGTGCCACCACGGCCCGGCGGACAATTGGCGACGAGCAGTACTTC.

The J gene is TRBJ2-3, the V gene TRBV5-4, with 7 bases identical to TRBD1. Germline trimming cut 5 bases from V and 0 bases from J; bases unmatched to any gene: 12. The CDR3 is made up of 17 amino acids. The germline gives CDR1 SGHNT, CDR2 YYREEE (reference sequence). DNA for the CDR3: TGTGCCAGCAGTACAGGGACAGCTCGTGGGAGCACAGATACGCAGTATTTT. This gives the protein CASSTGTARGSTDTQYF.

The chain has TRBV6-5 and TRBJ1-2; 10 bases fit TRBD1. V shed 7 bases, J shed 2 bases, and the junction held 4 bases outside the gene matches. This CDR3 region has 14 residues. Germline-derived CDR1 and CDR2 are MNHEY and SVGAGI. CDR3 sequence reads: CASTGDRGNYGYTF. Written as DNA, the CDR3 is TGTGCCAGCACGGGGGACAGGGGAAACTATGGCTACACCTTC.

The chain carries TRBV5-1 and TRBJ1-3, with TRBD1 identical over 7 bases. CDR3 size: 15 residues. The V gene's germline CDR1 is SGHRS and CDR2 YFSETQ. The V segment lost 7 bases and the J segment 2 bases; nucleotides outside the gene matches: 9. CDR3 DNA sequence: TGCGCCAGCCGCCAGGATACAGGGGCTGGAAACACCATATATTTT. Translating gives CASRQDTGAGNTIYF.